Below, one T cell receptor beta chain is given with its context. Its antigen is currently not known. No base qualities exist here, and no much larger clone lies one base off it. The source of the sample is a study of blood T cell repertoires in COVID-19 (dated by TCRdb to between 2020 and 2021). Context from the whole study: Samples covering the acute and convalescent phases of COVID-19 were provided by collaborators in the United States, Italy and Spain. The prospective study material was composed of cDNA or gDNA derived from T cells, B-cell-depleted T cells, or PBMCs. Subjects who had been exposed to COVID-19, were actively infected with it, or had recovered from it provided the deeply sampled blood TCRbeta repertoires that made up the dataset. The repertoires were made available in a free public database intended to serve as a resource for research on the immune response to SARS-CoV-2. The samples were drawn from two sources: the first 160 participants of the ongoing ImmuneRACE study, and 1,254 subjects contributed by 6 global collaborators. The sample metadata nearly always contained a de-identified subject ID, COVID-19 status, age in years and sex. Where HLA class I and class II types were available, the types were taken from metadata supplied by the sample provider, not from assay-based typing.

Including cysteine and phenylalanine, the CDR3 has 13 amino acids. The kept DNA is CDR3 alone, 39 bases in frame from the first base. As encoded in the germline V gene (reference sequence), CDR1 is SGHNT while CDR2 is YYREEE. At the junction V is shortened by 1 base and J by 3 bases, with 2 bases in between. Results the study describes overall, beyond this receptor: Clinical and demographic metadata were provided uncurated, with the amount varying by source and participant.

Each collaborating institution followed its own protocols to collect whole blood in K2EDTA tubes. For TCRbeta analysis, collaborators shipped samples as frozen whole blood, isolated PBMCs, or DNA extracted from either of those sample types. TCRbeta CDR3 regions were amplified from genomic DNA by means of the immunoSEQ Assay, a bias-controlled multiplex PCR. The original methods were these. The number of nucleated cells in each sample was estimated from the amplification of reference gene primers within the assay. To quantify the absolute abundance of each unique TCRbeta CDR3 rearrangement, sequence reads were collapsed and filtered. For each sample, productive Simpson clonality was calculated as the square root of Simpson's diversity index across productive rearrangements. Here the immuneACCESS table is served through TCRdb, limited to in-frame sequences with V and J called. Missing clones are a known gap in these copies; in checked studies unresolved V genes cover under half, and the rest lacks a known reason. That table supplies the V and J calls and clone size; D and trimming were determined from the DNA. This sample has about 23,000 clones in its table, and approximately 90% of those were observed once. 5.5% to 7% of the sample comes from the top ten.

The clonotype comes from a woman of 80 years or more with active COVID-19. The chain employs TRBV5-4 and TRBJ2-6, with the D gene call left open. The sequencing sample was made of peripheral blood. The CDR3 reads as follows: CASSLRGANVLTF. The sequenced DNA: TGTGCCAGCAGCTTGCGTGGGGCCAACGTCCTGACTTTC.